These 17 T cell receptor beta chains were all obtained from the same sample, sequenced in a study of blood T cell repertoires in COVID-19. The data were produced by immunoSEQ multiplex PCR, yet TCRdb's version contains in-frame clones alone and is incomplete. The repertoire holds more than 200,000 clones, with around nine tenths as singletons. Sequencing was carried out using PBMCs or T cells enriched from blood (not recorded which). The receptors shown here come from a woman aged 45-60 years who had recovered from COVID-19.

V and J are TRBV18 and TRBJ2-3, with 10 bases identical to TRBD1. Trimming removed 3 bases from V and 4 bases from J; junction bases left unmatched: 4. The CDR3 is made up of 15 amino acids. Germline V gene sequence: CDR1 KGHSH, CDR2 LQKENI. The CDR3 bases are TGTGCCAGCTCACCGTTGACAGGGGGCGCAGATACGCAGTATTTT. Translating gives CASSPLTGGADTQYF.

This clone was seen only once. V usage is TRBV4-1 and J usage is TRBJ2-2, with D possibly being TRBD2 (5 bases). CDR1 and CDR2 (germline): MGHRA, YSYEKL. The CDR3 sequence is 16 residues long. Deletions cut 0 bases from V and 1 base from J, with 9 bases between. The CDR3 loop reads CASSQDPGMNTGELFF. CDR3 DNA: TGCGCCAGCAGCCAAGACCCGGGGATGAACACCGGGGAGCTGTTTTTT.

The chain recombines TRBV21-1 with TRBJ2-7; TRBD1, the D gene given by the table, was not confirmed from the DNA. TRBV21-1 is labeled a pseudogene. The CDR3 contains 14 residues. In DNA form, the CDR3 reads TGTGCCAGCAGCATTAACAGGGAAAACTACGAGCAGTACTTC. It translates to CASSINRENYEQYF.

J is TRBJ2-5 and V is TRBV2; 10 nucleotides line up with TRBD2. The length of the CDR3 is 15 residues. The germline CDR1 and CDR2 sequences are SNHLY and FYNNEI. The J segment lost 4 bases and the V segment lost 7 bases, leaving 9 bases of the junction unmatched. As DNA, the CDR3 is TGTGCCAGCATAGTCGGGCTAGCGGGAGTAGAGACCCAGTACTTC. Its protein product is CASIVGLAGVETQYF.

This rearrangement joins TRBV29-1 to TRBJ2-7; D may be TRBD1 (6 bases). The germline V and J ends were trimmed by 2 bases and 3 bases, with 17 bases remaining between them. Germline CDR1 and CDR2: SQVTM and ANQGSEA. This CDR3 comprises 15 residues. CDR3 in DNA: TGCAGCGTTGAATCAGGGGATGCCTTAGTCTACGAGCAGTACTTC. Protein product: CSVESGDALVYEQYF.

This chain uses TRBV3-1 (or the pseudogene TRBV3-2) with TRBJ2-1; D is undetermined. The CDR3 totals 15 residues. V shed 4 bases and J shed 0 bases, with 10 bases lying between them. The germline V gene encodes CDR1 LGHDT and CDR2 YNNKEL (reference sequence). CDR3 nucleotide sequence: TGTGCCAGCAGCCGCTCTTTGAGCTCCTACAATGAGCAGTTCTTC. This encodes CASSRSLSSYNEQFF.

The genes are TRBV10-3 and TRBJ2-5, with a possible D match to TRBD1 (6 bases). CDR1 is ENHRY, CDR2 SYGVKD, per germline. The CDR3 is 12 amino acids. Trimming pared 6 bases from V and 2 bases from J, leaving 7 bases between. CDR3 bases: TGTGCCATCAGGGACAGTCAAGAGACCCAGTACTTC. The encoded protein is CAIRDSQETQYF.

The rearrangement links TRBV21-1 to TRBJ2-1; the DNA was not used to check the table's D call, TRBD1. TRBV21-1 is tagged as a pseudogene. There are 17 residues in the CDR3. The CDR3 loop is CASSTRPGGFAYNEQFF. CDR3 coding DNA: TGTGCCAGCAGCACACGACCAGGGGGCTTTGCTTACAATGAGCAGTTCTTC.

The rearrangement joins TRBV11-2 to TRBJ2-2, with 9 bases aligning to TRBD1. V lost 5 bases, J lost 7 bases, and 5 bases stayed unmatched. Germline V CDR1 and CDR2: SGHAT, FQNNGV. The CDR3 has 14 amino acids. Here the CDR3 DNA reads TGTGCCAGCAGCCGGACAGGGGTCGGCGGGGAGCTGTTTTTT. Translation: CASSRTGVGGELFF. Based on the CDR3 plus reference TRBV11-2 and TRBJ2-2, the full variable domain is EAGVAQSPRYKIIEKRQSVAFWCNPISGHATLYWYQQILGQGPKLLIQFQNNGVVDDSQLPKDRFSAERLKGVDSTLKIQPAKLEDSAVYLCASSRTGVGGELFFGEGSRLTVL.

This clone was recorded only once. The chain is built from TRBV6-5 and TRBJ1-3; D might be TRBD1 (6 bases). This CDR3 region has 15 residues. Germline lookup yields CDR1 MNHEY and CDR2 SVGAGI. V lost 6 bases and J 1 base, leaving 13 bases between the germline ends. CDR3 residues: CASSTLTGSGNTIYF. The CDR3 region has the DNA TGTGCCAGCAGCACCCTCACAGGGTCTGGAAACACCATATATTTT.

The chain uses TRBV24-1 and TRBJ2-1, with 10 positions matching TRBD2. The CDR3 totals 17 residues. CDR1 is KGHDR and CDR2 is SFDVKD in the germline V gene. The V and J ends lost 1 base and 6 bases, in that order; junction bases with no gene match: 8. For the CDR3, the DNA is TGTGCCACCAGTGATTTCAAAGCGGGAGGGCCTATCAATGAGCAGTTCTTC. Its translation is CATSDFKAGGPINEQFF.

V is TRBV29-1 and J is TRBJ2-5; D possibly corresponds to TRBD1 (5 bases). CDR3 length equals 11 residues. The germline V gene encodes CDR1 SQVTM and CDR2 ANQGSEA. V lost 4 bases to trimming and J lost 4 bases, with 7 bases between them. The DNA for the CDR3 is TGCAGCGTTGGGCAGGGAGAGACCCAGTACTTC. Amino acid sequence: CSVGQGETQYF.

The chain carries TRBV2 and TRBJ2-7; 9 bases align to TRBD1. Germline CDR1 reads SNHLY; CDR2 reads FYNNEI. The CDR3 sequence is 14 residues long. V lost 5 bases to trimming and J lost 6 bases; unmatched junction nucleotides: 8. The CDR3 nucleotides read TGTGCCAGCAGTCCCCGGGGACAGGGAAGCGAGCAGTACTTC. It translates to CASSPRGQGSEQYF.

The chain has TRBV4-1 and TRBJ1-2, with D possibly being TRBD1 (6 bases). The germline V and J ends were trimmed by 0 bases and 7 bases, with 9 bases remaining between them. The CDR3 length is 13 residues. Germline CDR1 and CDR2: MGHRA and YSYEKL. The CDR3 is CASSQDQQGGYTF. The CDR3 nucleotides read TGCGCCAGCAGCCAAGATCAACAGGGTGGCTACACCTTC.

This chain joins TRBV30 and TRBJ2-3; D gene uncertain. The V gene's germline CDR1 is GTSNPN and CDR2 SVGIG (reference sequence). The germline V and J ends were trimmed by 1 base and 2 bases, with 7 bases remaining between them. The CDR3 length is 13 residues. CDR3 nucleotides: TGTGCCTGGAGTGCCAGGATCACAGATACGCAGTATTTT. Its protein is CAWSARITDTQYF.

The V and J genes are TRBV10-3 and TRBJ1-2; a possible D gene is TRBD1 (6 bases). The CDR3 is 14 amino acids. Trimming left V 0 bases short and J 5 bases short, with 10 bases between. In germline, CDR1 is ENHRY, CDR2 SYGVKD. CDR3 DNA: TGTGCCATCAGTGAGTCCAGGGGACCGTATGGCTACACCTTC. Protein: CAISESRGPYGYTF.

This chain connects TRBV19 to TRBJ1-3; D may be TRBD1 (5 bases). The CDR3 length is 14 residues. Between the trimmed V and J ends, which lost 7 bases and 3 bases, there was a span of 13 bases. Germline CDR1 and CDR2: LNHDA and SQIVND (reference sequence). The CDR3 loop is CASTPGGVGNTIYF. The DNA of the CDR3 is TGTGCCAGTACCCCTGGGGGGGTTGGAAACACCATATATTTT.